The TCR beta chain described here comes from a study of cytomegalovirus exposure and HLA in healthy donors. About the research overall: The early release's HLA-typed donors yielded 80 million to 95 million unique TCRs.

General study points: What TCR beta sequences reportedly achieved was accurate prediction of HLA-A and HLA-B alleles in most subjects. Per a later analysis, HLA-associated TCR beta chains showed more clonal expansion than other, equally common TCR beta chains. The classifier was said to identify cytomegalovirus status with high specificity and sensitivity.

V lost 0 bases and J 0 bases, leaving 9 bases between the germline ends. The germline CDR1 and CDR2 sequences are MGHRA and YSYEKL. The CDR3 sequence is 16 residues long. A word on this clone: Its matching antigen is unknown.

The PCR employed 60 Vbeta primers together with 13 Jbeta primers. The method was immunoSEQ multiplex PCR; TCRdb's version includes in-frame clones alone and lacks a portion of them. The table lists about 110,000 clones, 73% of them singletons. The chain recombines TRBV4-1 with TRBJ1-3; D is possibly TRBD1 (5 bases). Sequenced input: PBMCs. The clonotype originates from a woman between 40 and 50 years old in good health and CMV-seronegative. This CDR3 reads CASSQDRGSSGNTIYF. The CDR3 DNA sequence: TGCGCCAGCAGCCAAGATAGGGGAAGCTCTGGAAACACCATATATTTT.